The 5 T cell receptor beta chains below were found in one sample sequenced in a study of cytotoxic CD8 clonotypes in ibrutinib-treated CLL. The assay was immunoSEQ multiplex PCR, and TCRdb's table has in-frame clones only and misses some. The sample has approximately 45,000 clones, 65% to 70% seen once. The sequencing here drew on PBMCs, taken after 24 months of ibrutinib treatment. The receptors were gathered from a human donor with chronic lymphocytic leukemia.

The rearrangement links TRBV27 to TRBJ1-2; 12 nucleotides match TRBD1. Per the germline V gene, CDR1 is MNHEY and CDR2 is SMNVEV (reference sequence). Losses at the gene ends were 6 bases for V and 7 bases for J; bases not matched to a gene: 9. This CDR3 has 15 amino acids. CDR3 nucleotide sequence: TGTGCCAGCAGCCGGGCCGGGACAGGGGGCGTTGGCTACACCTTC. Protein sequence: CASSRAGTGGVGYTF.

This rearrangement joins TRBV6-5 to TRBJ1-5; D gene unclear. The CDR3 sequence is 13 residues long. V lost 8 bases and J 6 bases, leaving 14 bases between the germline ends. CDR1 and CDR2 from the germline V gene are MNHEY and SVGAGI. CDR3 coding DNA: TGTGCCAGCCAACCTAATCGGCCTCAGCCCCAGCATTTT. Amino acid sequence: CASQPNRPQPQHF.

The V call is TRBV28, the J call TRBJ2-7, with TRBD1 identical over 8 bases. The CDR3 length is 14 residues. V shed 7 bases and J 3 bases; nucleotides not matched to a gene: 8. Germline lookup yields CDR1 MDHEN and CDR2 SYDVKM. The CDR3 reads CASKDAGGNYEQYF. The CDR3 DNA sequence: TGTGCCAGCAAAGACGCAGGGGGCAACTACGAGCAGTACTTC.

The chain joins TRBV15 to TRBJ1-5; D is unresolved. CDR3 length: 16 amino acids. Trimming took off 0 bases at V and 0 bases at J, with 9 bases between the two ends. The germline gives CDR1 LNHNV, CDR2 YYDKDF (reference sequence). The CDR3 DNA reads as TGTGCCACCAGCAGAGATCGGGCTGATAGCAATCAGCCCCAGCATTTT. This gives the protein CATSRDRADSNQPQHF. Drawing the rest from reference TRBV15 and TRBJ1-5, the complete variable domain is DAMVIQNPRYQVTQFGKPVTLSCSQTLNHNVMYWYQQKSSQAPKLLFHYYDKDFNNEADTPDNFQSRRPNTSFCFLDIRSPGLGDTAMYLCATSRDRADSNQPQHFGDGTRLSIL.

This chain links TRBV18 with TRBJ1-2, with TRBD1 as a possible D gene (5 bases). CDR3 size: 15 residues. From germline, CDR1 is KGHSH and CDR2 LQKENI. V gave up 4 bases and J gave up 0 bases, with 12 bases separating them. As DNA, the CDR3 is TGTGCCAGCTCACTCCAAGGGACGGCTAACTATGGCTACACCTTC. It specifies CASSLQGTANYGYTF.